What follows is one TCR beta chain and its context. The sample is drawn from a study of blood T cell repertoires in COVID-19. The overall study: Collection of acute and convalescent COVID-19 samples took place in the United States, Italy and Spain. Sources were T cells, B-cell-depleted T cells, or PBMCs; the material itself was cDNA or gDNA.

Authors' processing steps: Nucleated cell counts were estimated from reference gene primer amplification. This table comes from immunoSEQ multiplex PCR, and its TCRdb copy is limited to in-frame clones, with some not included. V, J and clone size derive from that table, while D and trimming were established from the DNA sequence. The sample consists of tens of thousands of clones, more than 85% of them appearing once. The CDR3 consists of 15 residues. CDR1 is SGHNT and CDR2 is YYREEE in the germline V gene (reference sequence). J was trimmed by 2 bases and V by 0 bases; bases with no gene match: 2. The sample was peripheral blood. The chain recombines TRBV5-4 with TRBJ2-3, with 8 bases identical to TRBD2. This TCR derives from a woman between 55 and 75 years old with active COVID-19. The CDR3 reads CASSLGGGNTDTQYF. The CDR3 region has the DNA TGTGCCAGCAGCTTGGGCGGGGGGAACACAGATACGCAGTATTTT.